The 32 T cell receptor beta chains presented below share a single source sample, sequenced in a study of T cells expressing NK-cell markers. TCRdb processed the 5' RACE reads again and assigns one entry to each CDR3 protein, with no DNA. In total, the table holds about 180,000 distinct CDR3 sequences. The specimen was blood T cells: a sorted CD56 or NKG2C T cell subset, CD4+ or CD8+ T cells, or bulk PBMC T cells (not recorded which). Source of these receptors: a man aged 18 to 69 in good health.

The V gene is TRBV15, the J gene TRBJ1-4; TCRdb's assignment of TRBD1 cannot be checked, as there is no DNA. Germline assignment: CDR1 LNHNV and CDR2 YYDKDF (reference sequence). The CDR3 runs 16 residues. The CDR3: CATSITSGQTNEKLFF.

This rearrangement joins TRBV13 to TRBJ2-5; the TCRdb call, TRBD2, lacks DNA for checking. The germline gives CDR1 PRHDT, CDR2 FYEKMQ (reference sequence). The CDR3 spans 16 residues. CDR3 region: CASSLTSGGAQETQYF.

The gene calls are TRBV12-3 or TRBV12-4 and TRBJ2-3. This CDR3 has 14 residues. This chain's CDR3 is CASSLAQGKDTQYF.

The gene calls are TRBV28 and TRBJ2-7; TCRdb returns TRBD1, unconfirmable since there is no DNA. The CDR3 is made up of 11 amino acids. The germline V gene encodes CDR1 MDHEN and CDR2 SYDVKM. The CDR3 sequence is CASTPLYEQYF. The full variable domain, with the rest looked up from reference TRBV28 and TRBJ2-7, is DVKVTQSSRYLVKRTGEKVFLECVQDMDHENMFWYRQDPGLGLRLIYFSYDVKMKEKGDIPEGYSVSREKKERFSLILESASTNQTSMYLCASTPLYEQYFGPGTRLTVT.

This chain connects TRBV9 to TRBJ2-7; TCRdb returns TRBD1, unconfirmable since there is no DNA. CDR1 and CDR2 from the germline V gene are SGDLS and YYNGEE. The CDR3 has 15 residues. The CDR3 region is CASSAGQGVRYEQYF.

The chain is built from TRBV7-2 and TRBJ2-7; with no DNA, the TCRdb D assignment of TRBD2 cannot be verified. In germline, CDR1 is SGHTA, CDR2 FQGNSA. The CDR3 is 15 amino acids. The CDR3 loop reads CASSIVGGGLYEQYF.

This chain's CDR3 is CASSPLSDGYTF. V usage is TRBV18 and J usage is TRBJ1-2. This CDR3 region has 12 residues. The germline gives CDR1 KGHSH, CDR2 LQKENI.

The chain has TRBV12-3 or TRBV12-4 and TRBJ2-5; TCRdb gives TRBD2 as the D gene, but with no DNA this cannot be confirmed. This CDR3 comprises 18 residues. The CDR3 spells CASSPGTSGGIRVGTQYF.

The chain couples TRBV10-3 to TRBJ2-5; TCRdb indicates TRBD2, and absent DNA this call remains unverified. The CDR3 is 16 amino acids. CDR1 ENHRY and CDR2 SYGVKD come from the germline V gene. CDR3 in amino acids: CAISEEGTGDEETQYF.

The CDR3 here is CASSYAGGADGYTF. J is TRBJ1-2 and V is TRBV6-5; as DNA is missing, the TRBD1 call by TCRdb cannot be tested. This CDR3 comprises 14 residues. Germline lookup yields CDR1 MNHEY and CDR2 SVGAGI.

The rearrangement joins TRBV4-2 to TRBJ2-3; without DNA, the TCRdb call of TRBD2 cannot be checked. CDR1 is LGHNA, CDR2 YNFKEQ, per germline. CDR3 size: 14 residues. The CDR3 protein is CASSPRLGTDTQYF.

The J gene is TRBJ1-2, the V gene TRBV6-2 or TRBV6-3. This CDR3 region has 13 residues. Per germline, CDR1 MNHEY and CDR2 SVGEGT. The CDR3 spells CASSYTTEYGYTF.

CDR3 amino acids: CASSWEPGEQYF. The chain couples TRBV5-1 to TRBJ2-7; TCRdb returns TRBD1, unconfirmable since there is no DNA. Per germline, CDR1 SGHRS and CDR2 YFSETQ. This CDR3 comprises 12 residues. Looking up the rest from reference TRBV5-1 and TRBJ2-7 gives the full variable domain: KAGVTQTPRYLIKTRGQQVTLSCSPISGHRSVSWYQQTPGQGLQFLFEYFSETQRNKGNFPGRFSGRQFSNSRSEMNVSTLELGDSALYLCASSWEPGEQYFGPGTRLTVT.

The chain couples TRBV19 to TRBJ1-1. From germline, CDR1 is LNHDA and CDR2 SQIVND (reference sequence). The CDR3 totals 14 residues. The CDR3 loop reads CASQRRVVATEAFF.

Here the CDR3 reads CASSDSFSGANVLTF. This rearrangement joins TRBV6-1 to TRBJ2-6. The CDR3 has 15 residues. CDR1 is MNHNS, CDR2 SASEGT, per germline.

V is TRBV20-1 and J is TRBJ1-2; the TCRdb D gene call, TRBD1, has no DNA to confirm it. The CDR3 covers 16 residues. CDR1 and CDR2 from the germline V gene are DFQATT and SNEGSKA (reference sequence). This chain's CDR3 is CSAYLGSTGANYGYTF.

This chain links TRBV7-2 with TRBJ2-3; TCRdb indicates TRBD2, and absent DNA this call remains unverified. This CDR3 has 15 amino acids. Germline V gives CDR1 SGHTA, CDR2 FQGNSA. CDR3 in amino acids: CASSQSGGALDTQYF.

J is TRBJ1-3 and V is TRBV2; TCRdb reports TRBD1, a call that lacks DNA to check it against. CDR3 length: 16 residues. Germline CDR1 and CDR2: SNHLY and FYNNEI. The CDR3 sequence: CASSDPTGSSGNTIYF. The full variable domain, in which reference TRBV2 and TRBJ1-3 provide the parts outside the CDR3, is EPEVTQTPSHQVTQMGQEVILRCVPISNHLYFYWYRQILGQKVEFLVSFYNNEISEKSEIFDDQFSVERPDGSNFTLKIRSTKLEDSAMYFCASSDPTGSSGNTIYFGEGSWLTVV.

This chain uses TRBV4-1 with TRBJ1-1. Germline CDR1 reads MGHRA; CDR2 reads YSYEKL. The CDR3 sequence is 13 residues long. CDR3 residues: CASSSDRNTEAFF.

This chain links TRBV4-1 with TRBJ2-7; lacking DNA, the TRBD1 call made by TCRdb goes unchecked. The CDR3 covers 15 residues. Germline values: CDR1 MGHRA, CDR2 YSYEKL. The CDR3: CASSQDPRGRNEQYF.

CDR3 amino acids: CSARAGRRYGYTF. The chain links TRBV20-1 to TRBJ1-2. The CDR3 consists of 13 residues. Germline lookup yields CDR1 DFQATT and CDR2 SNEGSKA (reference sequence).

V usage is TRBV7-6 and J usage is TRBJ2-5; TCRdb's D gene call, TRBD1, goes unchecked for lack of DNA. CDR1 and CDR2 from the germline V gene are SGHVS and FNYEAQ. The CDR3 is 17 amino acids. The CDR3 protein is CASSQRTVAGGQETQYF. The variable domain in full, completed from reference TRBV7-6 and TRBJ2-5, reads GAGVSQSPRYKVTKRGQDVALRCDPISGHVSLYWYRQALGQGPEFLTYFNYEAQQDKSGLPNDRFSAERPEGSISTLTIQRTEQRDSAMYRCASSQRTVAGGQETQYFGPGTRLLVL.

The chain carries TRBV7-9 and TRBJ1-5; TCRdb's D gene call, TRBD1, goes unchecked for lack of DNA. The V gene's germline CDR1 is SEHNR and CDR2 FQNEAQ (reference sequence). The CDR3 totals 15 residues. CDR3: CASSPGQGANQPQHF.

CDR3 sequence reads: CASSLRGVDTQYF. The chain has TRBV28 and TRBJ2-3; TCRdb calls TRBD2, which cannot be checked without DNA. Germline lookup yields CDR1 MDHEN and CDR2 SYDVKM. The CDR3 runs 13 residues.

The chain uses TRBV20-1 and TRBJ2-7; TCRdb outputs TRBD2, but without DNA this stays unchecked. CDR3 size: 15 residues. Looked up from germline, CDR1 is DFQATT and CDR2 is SNEGSKA (reference sequence). The CDR3 is CSARDFYSAGREQYF.

J is TRBJ2-3 and V is TRBV9; as DNA is missing, the TRBD2 call by TCRdb cannot be tested. CDR1 is SGDLS, CDR2 YYNGEE, per germline. This CDR3 is 15 amino acids long. The CDR3 spells CASNPSAGPTDTQYF.

The chain recombines TRBV13 with TRBJ2-5; TCRdb gives TRBD1 as the D gene, but with no DNA this cannot be confirmed. This CDR3 has 15 residues. From germline, CDR1 is PRHDT and CDR2 FYEKMQ (reference sequence). CDR3 region: CASSLGLTGGERQYF.

The rearrangement uses TRBV5-1 and TRBJ2-1; lacking DNA, the TRBD1 call made by TCRdb goes unchecked. This CDR3 spans 13 amino acids. Germline V CDR1 and CDR2: SGHRS, YFSETQ. The CDR3 loop is CASTPGAGDEQFF.

This rearrangement joins TRBV28 to TRBJ1-5; TCRdb returns TRBD1, unconfirmable since there is no DNA. Germline CDR1 and CDR2: MDHEN and SYDVKM. This CDR3 region has 14 residues. CDR3 in amino acids: CASNPTGSGQPQHF.

V is TRBV13 and J is TRBJ1-1; TCRdb reports TRBD1, a call that lacks DNA to check it against. The length of the CDR3 is 14 residues. Germline assignment: CDR1 PRHDT and CDR2 FYEKMQ (reference sequence). CDR3 residues: CASSAGTPGAEAFF.

This sequence joins TRBV2 and TRBJ2-1; with no DNA, the TCRdb D assignment of TRBD1 cannot be verified. The CDR3 runs to 13 residues. CDR1 and CDR2 from the germline V gene are SNHLY and FYNNEI. This CDR3 reads CASSEGNGVVLFF.

The CDR3 spells CASTTEGYPDTQYF. The chain has TRBV7-9 and TRBJ2-3; TCRdb lists TRBD1, though no DNA is available to test this call. Germline V gene sequence: CDR1 SEHNR, CDR2 FQNEAQ (reference sequence). This CDR3 is 14 amino acids long.